The T cell receptor (beta chain) under discussion was sequenced for a study of OX40 agonist ivuxolimab in advanced cancers. Study-level results: Compared with others, partial responders at 0.1-3.0 mg/kg displayed clonal expansion among the lowest. At doses 0.1 to 3.0 mg/kg, CD4+ and CD8+ clones expanded.

TCRdb's table, derived via immunoSEQ multiplex PCR, lists solely in-frame clones and lacks some. The table records tens of thousands of clones, over 80% of them present only once. Regarding this clone: Its antigen is as yet unknown.

The receptor was derived from an adult with an advanced solid tumor such as melanoma, head and neck, liver or kidney cancer. The specimen comprised CD4+ or CD8+ T cells sorted from blood, sampled in a trial of the OX40 agonist ivuxolimab.

DNA for the CDR3: TGTGCCAGCAGCCCCAGGGACAGCTCCTACGAGCAGTACTTC. This codes for CASSPRDSSYEQYF. The chain is built from TRBV7-2 and TRBJ2-7; TRBD1 matches at 7 bases. With V trimmed by 5 bases and J by 0 bases, 4 bases remained unmatched. Germline V gene data show CDR1 as SGHTA and CDR2 as FQGNSA. The CDR3 is 14 amino acids.